The subject of this entry is one T cell receptor (beta chain). The data stem from a study of blood T cells in healthy people across ages. Combining a sample-barcoded 5' primer with a J-beta primer mix, a second PCR ran for 7 to 11 cycles. MiXCR, applied by TCRdb to the 5' RACE reads, yields one record per CDR3 protein. The sample has 790,000 or so distinct CDR3 sequences; 35% to 50% are singletons. The sample taken for sequencing was blood. The clonotype was recovered from a man older than 75 in good health.

CDR3 in DNA: TGCGCCAGCAGCGTACGTCAAGACGAGACCCAGTACTTC. Protein product: CASSVRQDETQYF. The chain is built from TRBV5-1 and TRBJ2-5, with D unclear. The V and J ends lost 4 bases and 5 bases respectively, with 12 bases between them. Germline V gene sequence: CDR1 SGHRS, CDR2 YFSETQ. CDR3 length: 13 amino acids.